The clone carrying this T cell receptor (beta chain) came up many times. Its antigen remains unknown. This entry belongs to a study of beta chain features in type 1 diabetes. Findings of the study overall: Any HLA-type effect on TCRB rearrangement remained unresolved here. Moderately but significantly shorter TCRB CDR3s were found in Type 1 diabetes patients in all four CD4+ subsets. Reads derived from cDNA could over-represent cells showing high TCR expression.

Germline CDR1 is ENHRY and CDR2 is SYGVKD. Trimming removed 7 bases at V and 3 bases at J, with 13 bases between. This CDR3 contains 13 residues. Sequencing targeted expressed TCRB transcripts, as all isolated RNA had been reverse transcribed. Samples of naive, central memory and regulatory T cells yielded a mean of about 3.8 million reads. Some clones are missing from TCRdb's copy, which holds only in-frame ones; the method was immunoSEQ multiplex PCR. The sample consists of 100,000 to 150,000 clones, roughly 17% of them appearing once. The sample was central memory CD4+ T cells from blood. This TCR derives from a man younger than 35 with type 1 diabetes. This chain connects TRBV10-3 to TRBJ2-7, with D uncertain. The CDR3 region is CAIMTQHDYEQYF. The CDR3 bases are TGTGCCATCATGACCCAGCATGACTACGAGCAGTACTTC.